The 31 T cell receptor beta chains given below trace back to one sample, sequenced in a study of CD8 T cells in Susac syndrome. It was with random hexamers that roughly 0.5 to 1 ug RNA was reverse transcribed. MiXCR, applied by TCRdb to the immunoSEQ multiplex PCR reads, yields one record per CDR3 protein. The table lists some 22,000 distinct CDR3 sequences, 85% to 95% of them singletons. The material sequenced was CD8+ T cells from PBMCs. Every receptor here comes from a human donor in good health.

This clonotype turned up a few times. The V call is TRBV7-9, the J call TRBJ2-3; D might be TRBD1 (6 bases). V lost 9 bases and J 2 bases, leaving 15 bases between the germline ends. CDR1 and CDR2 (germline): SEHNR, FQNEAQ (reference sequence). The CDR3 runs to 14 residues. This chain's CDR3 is CASSGQSPTDTQYF. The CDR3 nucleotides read TGTGCCAGTTCCGGACAGAGCCCCACAGATACGCAGTATTTT.

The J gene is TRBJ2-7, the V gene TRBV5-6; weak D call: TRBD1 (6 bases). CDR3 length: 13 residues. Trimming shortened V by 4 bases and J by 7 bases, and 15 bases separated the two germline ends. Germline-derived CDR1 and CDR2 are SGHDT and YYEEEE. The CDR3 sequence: CASSVVGGSEQYF. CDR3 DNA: TGTGCCAGCAGCGTTGTAGGGGGTTCTGAGCAGTACTTC.

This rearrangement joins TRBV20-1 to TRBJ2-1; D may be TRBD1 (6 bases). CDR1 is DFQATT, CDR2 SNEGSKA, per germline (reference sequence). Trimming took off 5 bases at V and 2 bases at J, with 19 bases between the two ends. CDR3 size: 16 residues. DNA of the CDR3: TGCAGTGCTCGCGAGAACAGGGCTCCCCCCTACAATGAGCAGTTCTTC. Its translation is CSARENRAPPYNEQFF.

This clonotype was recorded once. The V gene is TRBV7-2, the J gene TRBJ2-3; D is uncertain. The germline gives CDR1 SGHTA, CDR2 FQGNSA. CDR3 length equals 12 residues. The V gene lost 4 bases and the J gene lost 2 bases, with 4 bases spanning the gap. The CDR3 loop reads CASSSYTDTQYF. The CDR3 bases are TGTGCCAGCAGCTCTTACACAGATACGCAGTATTTT.

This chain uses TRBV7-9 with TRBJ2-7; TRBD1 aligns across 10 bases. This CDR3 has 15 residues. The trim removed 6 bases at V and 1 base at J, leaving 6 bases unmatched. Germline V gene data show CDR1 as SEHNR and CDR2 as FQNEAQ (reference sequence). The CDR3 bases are TGTGCCAGCAGACCTGACAGGGGGCCATCCTACGAGCAGTACTTC. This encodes CASRPDRGPSYEQYF.

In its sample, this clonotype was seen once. The CDR3 DNA reads as TGTGCCAGCAGCAAAATCCCCCGCGTGAACATTCAGTACTTC. This encodes CASSKIPRVNIQYF. The rearrangement links TRBV21-1 to TRBJ2-4; whether TRBD1, the table's D call, matches the DNA was not checked. TRBV21-1 is listed as a pseudogene. The CDR3 runs to 14 residues.

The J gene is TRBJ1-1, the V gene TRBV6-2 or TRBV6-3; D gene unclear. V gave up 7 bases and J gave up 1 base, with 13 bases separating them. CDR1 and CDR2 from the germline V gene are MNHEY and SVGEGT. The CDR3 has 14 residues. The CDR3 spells CASNPLGGNTEAFF. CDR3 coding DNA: TGTGCCAGCAATCCCCTCGGAGGGAACACTGAAGCTTTCTTT.

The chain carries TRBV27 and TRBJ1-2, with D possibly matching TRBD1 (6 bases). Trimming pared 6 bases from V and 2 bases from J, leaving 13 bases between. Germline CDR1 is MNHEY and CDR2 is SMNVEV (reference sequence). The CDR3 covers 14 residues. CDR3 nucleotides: TGTGCCAGCAGCCGAAACAGGGAAAACTATGGCTACACCTTC. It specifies CASSRNRENYGYTF.

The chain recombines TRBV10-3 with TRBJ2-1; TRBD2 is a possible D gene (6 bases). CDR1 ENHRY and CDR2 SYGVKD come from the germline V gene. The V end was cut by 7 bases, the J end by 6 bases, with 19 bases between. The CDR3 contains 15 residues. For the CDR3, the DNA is TGTGCCATCAAGAATCCGACTAGTATGGGCAATGAGCAGTTCTTC. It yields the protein CAIKNPTSMGNEQFF.

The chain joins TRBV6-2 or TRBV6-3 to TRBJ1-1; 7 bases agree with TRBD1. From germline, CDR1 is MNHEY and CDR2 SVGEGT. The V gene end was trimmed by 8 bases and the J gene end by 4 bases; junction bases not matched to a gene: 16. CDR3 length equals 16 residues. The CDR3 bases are TGTGCCAGCGTACCCCTGGAGGGGGCGAGGAGCACTGAAGCTTTCTTT. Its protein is CASVPLEGARSTEAFF.

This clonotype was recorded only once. CDR3 residues: CSVEGQGGSDEQFF. The CDR3 nucleotides are TGCAGCGTTGAAGGACAGGGAGGATCAGATGAGCAGTTCTTC. V gene TRBV29-1 combines with J gene TRBJ2-1; the D gene is possibly TRBD1 (7 bases). There are 14 residues in the CDR3. The germline V gene encodes CDR1 SQVTM and CDR2 ANQGSEA. Trimming removed 1 base from V and 8 bases from J, with 15 bases in between.

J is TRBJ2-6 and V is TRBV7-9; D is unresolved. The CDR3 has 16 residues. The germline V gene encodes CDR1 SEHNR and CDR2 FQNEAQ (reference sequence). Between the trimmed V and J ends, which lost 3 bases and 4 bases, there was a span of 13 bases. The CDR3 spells CASSFISGSGANVLTF. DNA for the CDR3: TGTGCCAGCAGCTTTATCTCAGGTTCCGGGGCCAACGTCCTGACTTTC.

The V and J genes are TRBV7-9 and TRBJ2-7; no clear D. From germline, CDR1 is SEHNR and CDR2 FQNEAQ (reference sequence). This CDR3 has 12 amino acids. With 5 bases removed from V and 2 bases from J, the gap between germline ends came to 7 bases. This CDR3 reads CASSQDPYEQYF. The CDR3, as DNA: TGTGCCAGCAGCCAAGACCCCTACGAGCAGTACTTC.

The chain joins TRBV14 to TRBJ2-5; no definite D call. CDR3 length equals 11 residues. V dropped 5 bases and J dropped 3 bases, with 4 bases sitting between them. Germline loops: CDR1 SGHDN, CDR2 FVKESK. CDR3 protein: CASSSEETQYF. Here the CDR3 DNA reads TGTGCCAGCAGCTCGGAAGAGACCCAGTACTTC.

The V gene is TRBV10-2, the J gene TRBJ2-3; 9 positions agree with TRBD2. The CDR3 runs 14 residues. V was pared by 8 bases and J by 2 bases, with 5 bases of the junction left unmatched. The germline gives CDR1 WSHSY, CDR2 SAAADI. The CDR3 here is CASHSGGFTDTQYF. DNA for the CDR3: TGCGCCAGCCATAGCGGGGGCTTCACAGATACGCAGTATTTT.

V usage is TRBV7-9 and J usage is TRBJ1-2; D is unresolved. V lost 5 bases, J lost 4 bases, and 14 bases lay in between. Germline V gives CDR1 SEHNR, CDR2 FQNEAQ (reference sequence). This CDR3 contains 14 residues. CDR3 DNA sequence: TGTGCCAGCAGCCCTGGAGGTATTGGCTATGGCTACACCTTC. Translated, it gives CASSPGGIGYGYTF.

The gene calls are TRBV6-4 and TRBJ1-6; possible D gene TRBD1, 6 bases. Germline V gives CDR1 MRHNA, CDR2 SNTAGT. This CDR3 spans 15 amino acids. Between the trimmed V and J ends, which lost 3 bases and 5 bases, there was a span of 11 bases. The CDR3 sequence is CASSETGGNNSPLHF. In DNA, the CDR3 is TGTGCCAGCAGTGAAACCGGGGGCAATAATTCACCCCTCCACTTT.

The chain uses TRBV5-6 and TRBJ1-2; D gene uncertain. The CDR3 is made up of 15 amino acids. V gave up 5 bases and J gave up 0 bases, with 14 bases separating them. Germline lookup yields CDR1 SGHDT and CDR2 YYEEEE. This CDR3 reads CASRLRRTANYGYTF. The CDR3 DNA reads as TGTGCCAGCAGGCTTCGACGGACTGCTAACTATGGCTACACCTTC. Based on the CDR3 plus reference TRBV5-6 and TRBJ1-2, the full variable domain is DAGVTQSPTHLIKTRGQQVTLRCSPKSGHDTVSWYQQALGQGPQFIFQYYEEEERQRGNFPDRFSGHQFPNYSSELNVNALLLGDSALYLCASRLRRTANYGYTFGSGTRLTVV.

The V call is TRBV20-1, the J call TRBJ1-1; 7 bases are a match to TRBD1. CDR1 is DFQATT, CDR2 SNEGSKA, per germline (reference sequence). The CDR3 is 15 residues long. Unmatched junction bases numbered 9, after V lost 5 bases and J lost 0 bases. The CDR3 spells CSAREATGMNTEAFF. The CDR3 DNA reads TGCAGTGCTCGGGAAGCGACAGGGATGAACACTGAAGCTTTCTTT.

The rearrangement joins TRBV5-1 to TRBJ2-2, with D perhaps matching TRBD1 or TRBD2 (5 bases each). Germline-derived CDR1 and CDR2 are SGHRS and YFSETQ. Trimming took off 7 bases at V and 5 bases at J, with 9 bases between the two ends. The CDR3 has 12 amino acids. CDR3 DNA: TGCGCCAGCCGAGAGGGGACCGGGGAGCTGTTTTTT. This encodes CASREGTGELFF.

CDR3 in DNA: TGTGCCAGCAGCCGAAGGAAGGATGGCACTGAAGCTTTCTTT. It is translated as CASSRRKDGTEAFF. This chain links TRBV27 with TRBJ1-1; D is uncertain. The V end lost 6 bases, the J end lost 4 bases, and 15 bases lay between the germline ends. Per germline, CDR1 MNHEY and CDR2 SMNVEV (reference sequence). The CDR3 has 14 residues.

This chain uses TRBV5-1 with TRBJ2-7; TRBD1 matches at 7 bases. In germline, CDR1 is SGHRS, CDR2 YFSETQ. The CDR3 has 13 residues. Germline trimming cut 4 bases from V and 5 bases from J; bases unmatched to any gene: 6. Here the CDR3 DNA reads TGCGCCAGCAGCGGAGGACAGGTCAACGAGCAGTACTTC. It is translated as CASSGGQVNEQYF.

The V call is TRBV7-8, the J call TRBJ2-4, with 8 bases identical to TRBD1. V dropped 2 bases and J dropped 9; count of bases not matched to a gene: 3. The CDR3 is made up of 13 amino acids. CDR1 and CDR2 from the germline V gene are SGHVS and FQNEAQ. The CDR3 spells CASSLFRGRIQYF. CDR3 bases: TGTGCCAGCAGCTTATTCAGGGGGCGCATTCAGTACTTC. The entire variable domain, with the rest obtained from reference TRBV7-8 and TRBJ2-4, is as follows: GAGVSQSPRYKVAKRGQDVALRCDPISGHVSLFWYQQALGQGPEFLTYFQNEAQLDKSGLPSDRFFAERPEGSVSTLKIQRTQQEDSAVYLCASSLFRGRIQYFGAGTRLSVL.

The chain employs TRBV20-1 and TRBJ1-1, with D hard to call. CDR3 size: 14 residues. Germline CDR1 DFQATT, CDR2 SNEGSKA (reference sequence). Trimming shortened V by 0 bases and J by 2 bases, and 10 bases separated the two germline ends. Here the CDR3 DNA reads TGCAGTGCTAGAGATGGATACAGCAACACTGAAGCTTTCTTT. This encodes CSARDGYSNTEAFF.

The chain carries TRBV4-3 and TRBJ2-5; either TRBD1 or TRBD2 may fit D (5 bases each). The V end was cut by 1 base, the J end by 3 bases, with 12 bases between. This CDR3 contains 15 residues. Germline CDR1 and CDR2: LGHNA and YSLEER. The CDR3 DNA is TGCGCCAGCAGCCAAGTGGCGATGGGGGAAGAGACCCAGTACTTC. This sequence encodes CASSQVAMGEETQYF.

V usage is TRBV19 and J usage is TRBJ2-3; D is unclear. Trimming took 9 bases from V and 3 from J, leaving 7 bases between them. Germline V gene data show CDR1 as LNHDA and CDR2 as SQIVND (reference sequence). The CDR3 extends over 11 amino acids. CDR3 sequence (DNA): TGTGCCAGCGCCCAAACAGATACGCAGTATTTT. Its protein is CASAQTDTQYF.

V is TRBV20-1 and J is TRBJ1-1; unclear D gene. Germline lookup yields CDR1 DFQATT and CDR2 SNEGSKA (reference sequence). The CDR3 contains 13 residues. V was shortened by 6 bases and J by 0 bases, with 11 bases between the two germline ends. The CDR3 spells CSAEDGLNTEAFF. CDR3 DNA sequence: TGCAGTGCCGAGGACGGACTGAACACTGAAGCTTTCTTT.

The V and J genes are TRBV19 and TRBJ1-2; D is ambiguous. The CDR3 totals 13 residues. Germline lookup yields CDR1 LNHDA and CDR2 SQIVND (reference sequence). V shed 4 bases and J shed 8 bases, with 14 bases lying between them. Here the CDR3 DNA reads TGTGCCAGTAGTACCTCCCCGGGGAAGGGCTACACCTTC. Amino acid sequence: CASSTSPGKGYTF.

The CDR3 coding sequence is TGTGCCAGCAGTCCCGGGCCCTCTGGAAACACCATATATTTT. Amino acids: CASSPGPSGNTIYF. V and J are TRBV12-3 or TRBV12-4 and TRBJ1-3; D remains unclear. The CDR3 spans 14 residues. The V gene lost 5 bases and the J gene lost 0 bases, with 8 bases spanning the gap.

DNA of the CDR3: TGTGCCAGCAGCTCCCCAGCCAGCTACGGGCCCCAGCATTTT. Protein product: CASSSPASYGPQHF. The chain recombines TRBV7-9 with TRBJ1-5; D uncertain. V lost 4 bases and J 9 bases, leaving 16 bases between the germline ends. Germline CDR1 and CDR2: SEHNR and FQNEAQ (reference sequence). The CDR3 spans 14 residues.

DNA of the CDR3: TGCAGCGTTGATTGGGACAGTGACTACCGAGGGGGCTACACCTTC. Encoded protein: CSVDWDSDYRGGYTF. The V call is TRBV29-1, the J call TRBJ1-2; 7 bases align to TRBD1. The V gene's germline CDR1 is SQVTM and CDR2 ANQGSEA. Germline trimming cut 3 bases from V and 8 bases from J; bases unmatched to any gene: 15. The CDR3 sequence is 15 residues long. Full variable domain (outside the CDR3, taken from reference TRBV29-1 and TRBJ1-2): SAVISQKPSRDICQRGTSLTIQCQVDSQVTMMFWYRQQPGQSLTLIATANQGSEATYESGFVIDKFPISRPNLTFSTLTVSNMSPEDSSIYLCSVDWDSDYRGGYTFGSGTRLTVV.